Each of the 31 T cell receptor beta chains below was sequenced from the same sample in a study of shared clonotypes between healthy human individuals. TCRdb's copy holds only in-frame clones and misses some; the assay was immunoSEQ multiplex PCR. This table has around 1.9 million clones, 93% appearing once. Terminally differentiated effector memory CD45RA+ cells were left out of the naive CD8 fraction, which was CD45RO-negative and positively selected for CCR7. The sequenced sample was naive CD8+ T cells from PBMCs. Receptors were obtained from a man aged 18 to 29 in good health. Some clones in this sample may be carry-over from other donors' samples.

The chain recombines TRBV6-1 with TRBJ2-6; 9 nucleotides agree with TRBD2. Germline V CDR1 and CDR2: MNHNS, SASEGT. The CDR3 spans 19 residues. V lost 4 bases to trimming and J lost 2 bases; unmatched junction nucleotides: 12. The CDR3 sequence: CASSGRGWREGAGANVLTF. DNA for the CDR3: TGTGCCAGCAGTGGCCGGGGCTGGCGGGAGGGAGCTGGGGCCAACGTCCTGACTTTC.

V is TRBV19 and J is TRBJ2-6; 9 nucleotides match TRBD1. The CDR3 spans 19 residues. Trimming took 7 bases from V and 0 from J; bases not matched to a gene: 13. Germline assignment: CDR1 LNHDA and CDR2 SQIVND (reference sequence). The CDR3 is CASTTGTGFPFSGANVLTF. The CDR3 nucleotides read TGTGCCAGTACCACCGGGACAGGGTTCCCGTTCTCTGGGGCCAACGTCCTGACTTTC.

The chain uses TRBV7-8 and TRBJ1-5, with D unresolved. The V gene's germline CDR1 is SGHVS and CDR2 FQNEAQ. This CDR3 region has 16 residues. Between the trimmed V and J ends, which lost 2 bases and 6 bases, there was a span of 17 bases. CDR3 sequence reads: CASSLINSMGSQPQHF. The CDR3, as DNA: TGTGCCAGCAGCTTAATAAACTCGATGGGAAGTCAGCCCCAGCATTTT.

The chain couples TRBV7-9 to TRBJ2-7; 11 bases fit TRBD2. Germline-derived CDR1 and CDR2 are SEHNR and FQNEAQ (reference sequence). The length of the CDR3 is 14 residues. V was pared by 5 bases and J by 12 bases, with 12 bases of the junction left unmatched. Written as DNA, the CDR3 is TGTGCCAGCAGCCCTGAGGGACTAGCGGAGGGGGTGTACTTC. Translated, it gives CASSPEGLAEGVYF.

The chain recombines TRBV28 with TRBJ2-3; the D gene is possibly TRBD2 (5 bases). The ends were cut back, 5 bases at V and 5 bases at J, with 14 bases in the middle. CDR3 size: 14 residues. CDR1 is MDHEN, CDR2 SYDVKM, per germline. CDR3 nucleotide sequence: TGTGCCAGCAGTCCCCTCTCGGGGAGAGATACGCAGTATTTT. It specifies CASSPLSGRDTQYF.

The chain links TRBV4-3 to TRBJ1-1; 7 bases map to TRBD1. The CDR3 is 14 residues long. Germline V lookup: CDR1 LGHNA, CDR2 YSLEER. The V and J ends lost 4 bases and 4 bases, in that order; junction bases with no gene match: 6. The CDR3 is CASSPRQGITEAFF. CDR3 coding DNA: TGCGCCAGCAGCCCCCGACAGGGCATCACTGAAGCTTTCTTT.

The chain joins TRBV27 to TRBJ2-1; the D call may be TRBD1 or TRBD2 (6 bases each). The CDR3 spans 15 residues. The V and J ends lost 8 bases and 2 bases respectively, with 16 bases between them. Germline values: CDR1 MNHEY, CDR2 SMNVEV (reference sequence). The CDR3 region is CASGRETGTYNEQFF. The CDR3 region has the DNA TGTGCCAGCGGGCGGGAAACAGGGACCTACAATGAGCAGTTCTTC.

V and J are TRBV28 and TRBJ2-2; unclear D gene. Germline V gives CDR1 MDHEN, CDR2 SYDVKM. The length of the CDR3 is 14 residues. V dropped 6 bases and J dropped 5 bases, with 13 bases sitting between them. Written as DNA, the CDR3 is TGTGCCAGCAGCCCAGCTGGTTGGACCGGGGAGCTGTTTTTT. It is translated as CASSPAGWTGELFF.

The count of this clone is one. This sample also contains other DNA sequences that code for the same CDR3. The chain combines TRBV5-1 with TRBJ1-1, with a possible D match to TRBD1 (5 bases). Germline loops: CDR1 SGHRS, CDR2 YFSETQ. The V and J ends lost 1 base and 1 base respectively, with 8 bases between them. The CDR3 runs 14 residues. Here the CDR3 reads CASSLTGPNTEAFF. As DNA, the CDR3 is TGCGCCAGCAGCTTGACAGGACCGAACACTGAAGCTTTCTTT.

The chain uses TRBV27 and TRBJ1-3; no definite D call. The ends were cut back, 6 bases at V and 0 bases at J, with 12 bases in the middle. The CDR3 has 15 residues. CDR1 MNHEY and CDR2 SMNVEV come from the germline V gene (reference sequence). The CDR3 nucleotides read TGTGCCAGCAGGGTGTCGCAAAGCTCTGGAAACACCATATATTTT. It specifies CASRVSQSSGNTIYF.

The V gene is TRBV6-5, the J gene TRBJ2-5; 7 bases are a match to TRBD2. CDR1 and CDR2 from the germline V gene are MNHEY and SVGAGI. CDR3 length: 11 residues. The V segment lost 6 bases and the J segment 12 bases; nucleotides outside the gene matches: 7. The CDR3 DNA sequence: TGTGCCAGCAGAGTAGCGGGCCGGGAGTACTTC. The encoded protein is CASRVAGREYF.

V usage is TRBV7-3 and J usage is TRBJ2-7; 8 nucleotides match TRBD1. After removal of 4 bases from V and 7 bases from J, the junction contained 9 bases not matched to a gene. The CDR3 totals 14 residues. Germline CDR1 reads SGHTA; CDR2 reads FQGTGA. CDR3 sequence (DNA): TGTGCCAGCAGCTCCAGGGGGCGAGCGCTTGAGCAGTACTTC. This gives the protein CASSSRGRALEQYF.

On this clone itself: Sequence at one end of the junction differs from germline and may be a read error. V and J are TRBV5-5 and TRBJ2-5, with D hard to call. Germline loops: CDR1 SGHKS, CDR2 YYEKEE (reference sequence). The CDR3 runs 14 residues. This CDR3 is CASRLGPSQETQYF. CDR3 bases: TGTGCCAGCAGATTGGGCCCCTCCCAAGAGACCCAGTACTTC.

The rearrangement links TRBV6-6 to TRBJ2-1; the match to TRBD2 covers 11 bases. J was trimmed by 5 bases and V by 8 bases; bases with no gene match: 2. CDR1 and CDR2 (germline): MNHNY, SVGAGI (reference sequence). The CDR3 length is 13 residues. CDR3: CASGTSGDNEQFF. The DNA of the CDR3 is TGTGCCAGCGGGACTAGCGGTGACAATGAGCAGTTCTTC.

V and J are TRBV30 and TRBJ2-3; maybe TRBD2 (5 bases). Germline CDR1 GTSNPN, CDR2 SVGIG (reference sequence). Trimming took off 0 bases at V and 6 bases at J, with 10 bases between the two ends. This CDR3 spans 13 amino acids. Here the CDR3 reads CAWSVIREDTQYF. The DNA of the CDR3 is TGTGCCTGGAGTGTGATAAGGGAGGATACGCAGTATTTT. Drawing the rest from reference TRBV30 and TRBJ2-3, the complete variable domain is SQTIHQWPATLVQPVGSPLSLECTVEGTSNPNLYWYRQAAGRGLQLLFYSVGIGQISSEVPQNLSASRPQDRQFILSSKKLLLSDSGFYLCAWSVIREDTQYFGPGTRLTVL.

The CDR3 nucleotides are TGTGCCAGCACCAGGGGGGCGGGCGGGAGTTTGACAGATACGCAGTATTTT. As protein: CASTRGAGGSLTDTQYF. The chain carries TRBV27 and TRBJ2-3; D could derive from TRBD1 or TRBD2 (7 bases each). The germline V and J ends were trimmed by 7 bases and 3 bases, with 23 bases remaining between them. CDR3 size: 17 residues. In germline, CDR1 is MNHEY, CDR2 SMNVEV (reference sequence).

This rearrangement joins TRBV29-1 to TRBJ1-2, with D perhaps TRBD1 (6 bases). The V and J ends lost 6 bases and 12 bases respectively, with 17 bases between them. Germline assignment: CDR1 SQVTM and CDR2 ANQGSEA. This CDR3 is 11 amino acids long. The CDR3 DNA sequence: TGCAGCGTGGGGGCAGACCCGGAGGACACCTTC. Its translation: CSVGADPEDTF.

V gene TRBV7-2 combines with J gene TRBJ2-1, with a tentative D call TRBD1 (5 bases). This CDR3 contains 17 residues. Between the trimmed V and J ends, which lost 1 base and 3 bases, there was a span of 16 bases. Germline assignment: CDR1 SGHTA and CDR2 FQGNSA. DNA for the CDR3: TGTGCCAGCAGCTTAGTGGGGCTAGGTACGGACTACAATGAGCAGTTCTTC. Amino acid sequence: CASSLVGLGTDYNEQFF.

The genes are TRBV7-9 and TRBJ2-7, with 7 bases lining up with TRBD1. Per the germline V gene, CDR1 is SEHNR and CDR2 is FQNEAQ (reference sequence). This CDR3 region has 14 residues. J was trimmed by 2 bases and V by 4 bases; bases with no gene match: 5. This CDR3 is CASSYTGAAYEQYF. CDR3 DNA sequence: TGTGCCAGCAGCTACACAGGGGCGGCCTACGAGCAGTACTTC.

The chain carries TRBV28 and TRBJ2-1, with D maybe TRBD1 (5 bases). The V end was cut by 6 bases, the J end by 10 bases, with 10 bases between. Germline V lookup: CDR1 MDHEN, CDR2 SYDVKM. This CDR3 comprises 11 residues. The CDR3 reads CASSLGAEQFF. CDR3 DNA sequence: TGTGCCAGCAGCCTAGGGGCCGAGCAGTTCTTC.

This clone appeared a single time. The chain couples TRBV7-9 to TRBJ2-1; D unresolved. CDR3 size: 16 residues. Per germline, CDR1 SEHNR and CDR2 FQNEAQ (reference sequence). Trimming left V 6 bases short and J 5 bases short, with 20 bases between. For the CDR3, the DNA is TGTGCCAGCAGACAAACTATCCCGGACGAAGACAATGAGCAGTTCTTC. The encoded protein is CASRQTIPDEDNEQFF.

V usage is TRBV9 and J usage is TRBJ2-7, with D possibly matching TRBD1 (6 bases). This CDR3 is 14 amino acids long. Trimming stripped 3 bases from V and 4 bases from J, with 14 bases between. Germline V gene sequence: CDR1 SGDLS, CDR2 YYNGEE. The CDR3 bases are TGTGCCAGCAGCGAGGCCGGGACACCGTACGAGCAGTACTTC. It is translated as CASSEAGTPYEQYF.

The chain joins TRBV13 to TRBJ2-5; 8 bases line up with TRBD2. The CDR3 extends over 14 amino acids. The V gene's germline CDR1 is PRHDT and CDR2 FYEKMQ (reference sequence). Germline trimming cut 3 bases from V and 2 bases from J; bases unmatched to any gene: 2. CDR3 coding DNA: TGTGCCAGCAGCTTCCCGGGAGGGCAAGAGACCCAGTACTTC. Translation: CASSFPGGQETQYF.

The V gene is TRBV9, the J gene TRBJ2-1; 7 bases align to TRBD1. Per germline, CDR1 SGDLS and CDR2 YYNGEE. The V segment lost 6 bases and the J segment 0 bases; nucleotides outside the gene matches: 6. CDR3 size: 15 residues. The CDR3 coding sequence is TGTGCCAGCACCTTAGGGGACAGCTCCTACAATGAGCAGTTCTTC. Translated, it gives CASTLGDSSYNEQFF.

CDR3 nucleotides: TGCGCCACCACGGACGGAAGTTACGAGCAGTACTTC. This sequence encodes CATTDGSYEQYF. The chain has TRBV10-2 and TRBJ2-7; no firm D call. V lost 10 bases and J 4 bases, leaving 14 bases between the germline ends. Germline values: CDR1 WSHSY, CDR2 SAAADI. CDR3 size: 12 residues.

The rearrangement joins TRBV7-9 to TRBJ2-7; 9 nucleotides align to TRBD2. Germline trimming cut 1 base from V and 0 bases from J; bases unmatched to any gene: 13. The germline gives CDR1 SEHNR, CDR2 FQNEAQ (reference sequence). This CDR3 is 19 amino acids long. The CDR3: CASSLVVLSGGRASYEQYF. The CDR3 coding sequence is TGTGCCAGCAGCTTAGTAGTTTTGAGTGGCGGGAGGGCCTCCTACGAGCAGTACTTC. Full variable domain (rest looked up from reference TRBV7-9 and TRBJ2-7): DTGVSQNPRHKITKRGQNVTFRCDPISEHNRLYWYRQTLGQGPEFLTYFQNEAQLEKSRLLSDRFSAERPKGSFSTLEIQRTEQGDSAMYLCASSLVVLSGGRASYEQYFGPGTRLTVT.

V usage is TRBV6-6 and J usage is TRBJ1-4, with TRBD1 matching over 7 bases. V gave up 4 bases and J gave up 5 bases; unmatched junction bases: 7. The CDR3 consists of 15 residues. Germline assignment: CDR1 MNHNY and CDR2 SVGAGI (reference sequence). The CDR3 DNA reads TGTGCCAGCAGTTCCCGGACAGGAGAAAATGAAAAACTGTTTTTT. It yields the protein CASSSRTGENEKLFF.

J is TRBJ1-3 and V is TRBV25-1; D is possibly TRBD1 (5 bases). Trimming removed 3 bases from V and 7 bases from J, with 10 bases in between. The germline V gene encodes CDR1 MGHDK and CDR2 SYGVNS. CDR3 size: 13 residues. The CDR3 bases are TGTGCCAGCAGTGAGCGGGGCGGGAACACCATATATTTT. Its protein product is CASSERGGNTIYF.

V usage is TRBV27 and J usage is TRBJ2-2, with TRBD1 as a possible D gene (6 bases). Trimming removed 5 bases at V and 7 bases at J, with 14 bases between. CDR1 and CDR2 from the germline V gene are MNHEY and SMNVEV (reference sequence). The length of the CDR3 is 14 residues. Here the CDR3 reads CASSITGSGGELFF. For the CDR3, the DNA is TGTGCCAGCAGTATCACAGGGTCGGGCGGGGAGCTGTTTTTT.

The chain links TRBV27 to TRBJ2-3; TRBD1 matches 7 bases. Germline lookup yields CDR1 MNHEY and CDR2 SMNVEV (reference sequence). V trimming: 0 bases; J trimming: 2 bases; junction bases outside the gene matches: 2. The CDR3 has 15 amino acids. In DNA form, the CDR3 reads TGTGCCAGCAGTTTATCGACAGGGCCCACAGATACGCAGTATTTT. Protein product: CASSLSTGPTDTQYF.

The chain recombines TRBV28 with TRBJ2-3, with 7 bases identical to TRBD2. Unmatched junction bases numbered 5, after V lost 3 bases and J lost 2 bases. CDR3 size: 15 residues. The germline V gene has CDR1 MDHEN and CDR2 SYDVKM. CDR3 nucleotides: TGTGCCAGCAGTTTCCCGGGAGGTACCACAGATACGCAGTATTTT. Translating gives CASSFPGGTTDTQYF. The variable domain in full, completed from reference TRBV28 and TRBJ2-3, reads DVKVTQSSRYLVKRTGEKVFLECVQDMDHENMFWYRQDPGLGLRLIYFSYDVKMKEKGDIPEGYSVSREKKERFSLILESASTNQTSMYLCASSFPGGTTDTQYFGPGTRLTVL.